The 3 T cell receptor beta chains below were found in one sample sequenced in a study of T-cell memory formation after mild COVID-19. TCRdb reprocessed the 5' RACE reads via MiXCR and lists one record per CDR3 protein. Among approximately 89,000 distinct CDR3 sequences listed, 10% to 15% were seen once. Sequenced sample: PBMCs or a T cell subset sorted from them (not recorded which). These receptors were obtained from a man in his late teens or twenties who had mild COVID-19 (a few samples of this study predate the infection). Cell type and time point are not known.

V gene TRBV28 combines with J gene TRBJ2-4; D might be TRBD1 (5 bases). V lost 2 bases and J 5 bases, leaving 7 bases between the germline ends. This CDR3 has 13 residues. From germline, CDR1 is MDHEN and CDR2 SYDVKM. The CDR3 bases are TGTGCCAGCAGTTTAGGACACGAAAACATTCAGTACTTC. It is translated as CASSLGHENIQYF.

The genes are TRBV4-1 and TRBJ1-4; possibly TRBD1 for D (5 bases). Looked up from germline, CDR1 is MGHRA and CDR2 is YSYEKL. Trimming shortened V by 4 bases and J by 6 bases, and 15 bases separated the two germline ends. The CDR3 loop spans 15 amino acids. For the CDR3, the DNA is TGCGCCAGCAGCCTGGGGAGGGGTTGGGATGAAAAACTGTTTTTT. This codes for CASSLGRGWDEKLFF.

This clonotype was counted only a few times. V gene TRBV27 combines with J gene TRBJ2-1; tentatively, D is TRBD2 (5 bases). The CDR3 length is 14 residues. V was pared by 7 bases and J by 9 bases, with 19 bases between. Germline V gives CDR1 MNHEY, CDR2 SMNVEV (reference sequence). Here the CDR3 DNA reads TGTGCCAGCATGGGGATAGCTAGCTTCGGTGAGCAGTTCTTC. It yields the protein CASMGIASFGEQFF.